This is a list of T cell receptor beta chains from one sample in a study of CD8 T cells in ankylosing spondylitis. Each CDR3 protein is one row after TCRdb ran MiXCR on the 5' RACE reads. The table lists fewer than 650,000 distinct CDR3 sequences, over 9.5% of them singletons. The specimen sequenced was blood, either unsorted or a sorted T cell fraction (not recorded which). The source of these receptors is a male donor with ankylosing spondylitis. CDR3s include the opening cysteine and the closing phenylalanine or tryptophan. A D gene is named only where the DNA matches it firmly. Clone size is given for some rows only: seen once, a few or many times, or a class if the clone is expanded.

j_gene | d_gene | v_gene | abundance | CDR3nt | CDR3aa
TRBJ2-4 | NA | TRBV18 | once | TGTGCCAGCTCACCTTTCAGATTTCAGTACTTC | CASSPFRFQYF
TRBJ1-1 | TRBD1 | TRBV6-6 | few | TGTGCCAGCAGTAAACAGGGGGCTGGTGAAGCTTTCTTT | CASSKQGAGEAFF
TRBJ1-2 | TRBD1 | TRBV5-1 | NA | TGCGCCAGCAGCCCCAGGTTTTCGGACAGGGGGCGGAATGGCTACACCTTC | CASSPRFSDRGRNGYTF
TRBJ2-5 | NA | TRBV24-1 | NA | TGTGCCACCAGTTGGGACTGGCAAGAGACCCAGTACTTC | CATSWDWQETQYF
TRBJ2-2 | TRBD2 | TRBV11-2 | few | TGTGCCAGCAGCTTAGGCGGGAGTGAGACCGGGGAGCTGTTTTTT | CASSLGGSETGELFF
TRBJ2-7 | NA | TRBV2 | few | TGTGCCAGCAGTGGTGTCTCCTACGAGCAGTACTTC | CASSGVSYEQYF
TRBJ1-1 | NA | TRBV12-3/TRBV12-4 | NA | TGTGCCAGCAGTGAGCTTAAGAACACTGAAGCTTTCTTT | CASSELKNTEAFF
TRBJ2-5 | TRBD1 | TRBV10-1 | NA | TGCGCCAGCAGTGAGCCTGGGACAGCCCAAGAGACCCAGTACTTC | CASSEPGTAQETQYF
TRBJ1-4 | TRBD1 | TRBV10-3 | NA | TGTGCCATCAGTGGGGGACAGGACAATGAAAAACTGTTTTTT | CAISGGQDNEKLFF
TRBJ2-1 | NA | TRBV20-1 | many | TGCAGTGCTAGAGACATAAGGGCTTGGAATGAGCAGTTCTTC | CSARDIRAWNEQFF
TRBJ1-1 | TRBD1 | TRBV3-1 | many | TGTGCCAGCAGCCGATCCGGGACAGTGGATTTCTTT | CASSRSGTVDFF
TRBJ2-3 | NA | TRBV5-1 | NA | TGCGCCAGCAGCTCTACTGGGGCGGGTGGCACAGATACGCAGTATTTT | CASSSTGAGGTDTQYF
TRBJ2-1 | NA | TRBV6-2/TRBV6-3 | NA | TGTGCCAGCAGTCTAGGGTGGCAGCAGTTCTTC | CASSLGWQQFF
TRBJ1-1 | NA | TRBV29-1 | NA | TGCAGCGTTGCACAGGTAGGGACGAACACTGAAGCTTTCTTT | CSVAQVGTNTEAFF
TRBJ2-7 | TRBD1 | TRBV18 | NA | TGTGCCAGCTCACCTCAGGGACAGGGATACGAGCAGTACTTC | CASSPQGQGYEQYF
TRBJ2-1 | NA | TRBV7-7 | NA | TGTGCCAGCAGCTTAGCGGAGGGGCCCCCTTACAATGAGCAGTTCTTC | CASSLAEGPPYNEQFF
TRBJ1-5 | NA | TRBV5-1 | many | TGTGCCAGCAGTTTAGAGGGGGGACAGCCCCAGCATTTT | CASSLEGGQPQHF
TRBJ2-7 | NA | TRBV12-3/TRBV12-4 | many | TGTGCCAGCCAGGTGGCGCGCTCCTACGAGCAGTACTTC | CASQVARSYEQYF
TRBJ2-3 | NA | TRBV29-1 | few | TGCAGCGTTGAAATGGTGGGACCAACAGATACGCAGTATTTT | CSVEMVGPTDTQYF
TRBJ1-1 | NA | TRBV2 | many | TGTGCCAGCCAAGTCCGACAGTGGGCTTTCTTT | CASQVRQWAFF
TRBJ1-4 | TRBD1 | TRBV7-2 | NA | TGTGCCAGCAGCTTACATGCCACAGGGGCGGGAGGTGAAAAACTGTTTTTT | CASSLHATGAGGEKLFF
TRBJ2-3 | NA | TRBV7-9 | many | TGTGCCGGGTCAGGGGCTAGCACAGATACGCAGTATTTT | CAGSGASTDTQYF
TRBJ1-1 | NA | TRBV25-1 | NA | TGTGCCAGCAGTGAATGGACGATTCCGAACACTGAAGCTTTCTTT | CASSEWTIPNTEAFF
TRBJ1-5 | NA | TRBV5-4 | NA | TGTGCCAGCAGCTTGGGAGGGATGAGCAATCAGCCCCAGCATTTT | CASSLGGMSNQPQHF
TRBJ2-5 | NA | TRBV18 | few | TGTGCCAGCTCACCAGTCTTTCAAGAGACCCAGTACTTC | CASSPVFQETQYF
TRBJ2-1 | NA | TRBV20-1 | NA | TGCAGTGCTAGAGATGCGGGGACCTACAATGAGCAGTTCTTC | CSARDAGTYNEQFF
TRBJ2-3 | TRBD2 | TRBV4-2 | NA | TGTGCCAGCAGCCAAGAGACCCTAGCGGGAGTTGATACGCAGTATTTT | CASSQETLAGVDTQYF
TRBJ2-1 | TRBD2 | TRBV28 | NA | TGTGCCAGCAGCTTAATTTCTCCGGGACTAGCGGCTGGGCGGGTCAATGAGCAGTTCTTC | CASSLISPGLAAGRVNEQFF
TRBJ1-2 | TRBD1 | TRBV12-3/TRBV12-4 | many | TGTGCCAGCAGTCGCCAGGGGGACCTATATGGCTACACCTTC | CASSRQGDLYGYTF
TRBJ2-1 | NA | TRBV11-2 | NA | TGTGCCAGCAGCTTAGAATGGGAGCAGTTCTTC | CASSLEWEQFF
TRBJ2-4 | TRBD1 | TRBV23-1 | NA | TGCGCCAGCAGTCAACAGGGGGCCGGAGCCAAAAACATTCAGTACTTC | CASSQQGAGAKNIQYF
TRBJ1-2 | TRBD1 | TRBV4-2 | few | TGTGCCAGCAGCCGTGGACAGGGCCAAAGCTATGGCTACACCTTC | CASSRGQGQSYGYTF
TRBJ2-3 | TRBD1 | TRBV2 | NA | TGTGCCAGCAGTACCCCCGGACAGGGTTACACAGATACGCAGTATTTT | CASSTPGQGYTDTQYF
TRBJ2-4 | TRBD2 | TRBV9 | once | TGTGCCAGCAGCGTAGGGGCGGCCCGGGGGGACATTCAGTACTTC | CASSVGAARGDIQYF
TRBJ2-1 | TRBD2 | TRBV4-1 | few | TGCGCCAGCAGCCAAGATAGCGGGAGGGTCTACAATGAGCAGTTCTTC | CASSQDSGRVYNEQFF
TRBJ2-1 | NA | TRBV20-1 | few | TGCAGTGCTAGCCGGGACTCCCACCCGTTGGATGAGCAGTTCTTC | CSASRDSHPLDEQFF
TRBJ1-4 | TRBD1 | TRBV5-6 | NA | TGTGCCAGCAGCCCCCGGGACAGCTACAATGAAAAACTGTTTTTT | CASSPRDSYNEKLFF
TRBJ2-2 | NA | TRBV5-4 | few | TGTGCCAGCAGCTTGGTGGACGTGCGGGAGCTGTTTTTT | CASSLVDVRELFF
TRBJ2-1 | TRBD2 | TRBV12-3/TRBV12-4 | NA | TGTGCCAGCATCCCGGGACTAGCGAACAATGAGCAGTTCTTC | CASIPGLANNEQFF
TRBJ2-7 | NA | TRBV5-6 | few | TGTGCCAGCAGCTTGTCACTGGGACCCTACGAGCAGTACTTC | CASSLSLGPYEQYF